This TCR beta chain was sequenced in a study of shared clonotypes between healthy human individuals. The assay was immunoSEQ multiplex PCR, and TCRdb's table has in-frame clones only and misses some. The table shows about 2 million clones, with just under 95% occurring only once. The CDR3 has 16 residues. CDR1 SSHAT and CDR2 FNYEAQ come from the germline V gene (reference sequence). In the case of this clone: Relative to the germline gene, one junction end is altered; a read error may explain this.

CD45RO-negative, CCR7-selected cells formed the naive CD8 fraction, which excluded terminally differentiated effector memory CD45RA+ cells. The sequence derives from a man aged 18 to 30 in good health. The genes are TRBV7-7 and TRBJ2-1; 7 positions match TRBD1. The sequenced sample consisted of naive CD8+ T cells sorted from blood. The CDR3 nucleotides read TGTGCTAGCAGCTTAGAGGGACAGAGACATTACAATGAGCAGTTCTTC. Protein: CASSLEGQRHYNEQFF.